These 28 T cell receptor beta chains were sequenced from one sample in a study of T cell responses to AZD1222 COVID-19 vaccine. Clones were read by immunoSEQ multiplex PCR, and TCRdb kept only the in-frame ones, dropping some. Of 120,000 or so clones in the sample, about 93% were seen once. The material was peripheral blood, obtained 28 days after the second AZD1222 dose. The receptors derive from an adult who received the AZD1222 COVID-19 vaccine.

V and J are TRBV7-9 and TRBJ2-2, with 10 bases fitting TRBD1. The V gene end was trimmed by 5 bases and the J gene end by 8 bases; junction bases not matched to a gene: 11. CDR1 is SEHNR and CDR2 is FQNEAQ in the germline V gene (reference sequence). The CDR3 is 16 residues long. CDR3 nucleotides: TGTGCCAGCAGCCATCCGACAGGGGGCAACGCGGGGGAGCTGTTTTTT. This codes for CASSHPTGGNAGELFF.

This chain links TRBV29-1 with TRBJ2-1, with D uncertain. The germline V and J ends were trimmed by 5 bases and 4 bases, with 6 bases remaining between them. In germline, CDR1 is SQVTM, CDR2 ANQGSEA. This CDR3 spans 11 amino acids. The CDR3 nucleotides are TGCAGCGTTTCCAGTTACAATGAGCAGTTCTTC. It yields the protein CSVSSYNEQFF.

This clone came up once. The V call is TRBV12-3 or TRBV12-4, the J call TRBJ2-1; TRBD2 might be the D (7 bases). V shed 3 bases and J shed 10 bases, with 10 bases lying between them. The CDR3 spans 12 residues. The CDR3 is CASSLGRGEQFF. CDR3 DNA: TGTGCCAGCAGTTTGGGGAGGGGGGAGCAGTTCTTC.

The V gene is TRBV9, the J gene TRBJ2-7; tentative D call: TRBD1 (5 bases). Deletions cut 0 bases from V and 3 bases from J, with 16 bases between. This CDR3 comprises 16 residues. In germline, CDR1 is SGDLS, CDR2 YYNGEE. In DNA, the CDR3 is TGTGCCAGCAGCGTAGTTGGCAGGGAAATATACTACGAGCAGTACTTC. It yields the protein CASSVVGREIYYEQYF.

The V gene is TRBV2, the J gene TRBJ1-1; D remains unclear. V was pared by 2 bases and J by 4 bases, with 8 bases between. The CDR3 covers 13 residues. Germline V gene data show CDR1 as SNHLY and CDR2 as FYNNEI. In nucleotides, the CDR3 is TGTGCCAGCAGTGAACGGCTTCCCACTGAAGCTTTCTTT. Residues: CASSERLPTEAFF.

The rearrangement joins TRBV19 to TRBJ1-5; no firm D call. The germline V gene has CDR1 LNHDA and CDR2 SQIVND (reference sequence). The CDR3 runs 17 residues. Trimming took 3 bases from V and 2 from J, leaving 17 bases between them. The CDR3 sequence: CASSMVPSSVGNQPQHF. In nucleotides, the CDR3 is TGTGCCAGTAGTATGGTTCCCTCATCTGTCGGCAATCAGCCCCAGCATTTT.

This sequence joins TRBV11-2 and TRBJ2-3; 7 bases fit TRBD1. The CDR3 length is 19 residues. Germline trimming cut 1 base from V and 3 bases from J; bases unmatched to any gene: 16. Germline assignment: CDR1 SGHAT and CDR2 FQNNGV. The CDR3 nucleotides are TGTGCCAGCAGCTTAGGCCTTGGACAGGCTCAGACCCCTACAGATACGCAGTATTTT. Its translation is CASSLGLGQAQTPTDTQYF.

Points on this clone: A junction end diverges from the germline sequence, so it may reflect a read error. CDR3: CASSLLDSDNEQFF. The CDR3 bases are TGTGCCAGCAGCCTACTCGACTCCGACAATGAGCAGTTCTTC. V is TRBV7-8 and J is TRBJ2-1; D not resolved. CDR1 is SGHVS, CDR2 FQNEAQ, per germline. CDR3 size: 14 residues.

This clone came up a few times. V gene TRBV7-2 combines with J gene TRBJ1-1; no clear D. The CDR3 runs to 13 residues. CDR1 is SGHTA, CDR2 FQGNSA, per germline. V lost 6 bases and J lost 1, with 9 bases in between. The CDR3 spells CASRPEGNTEAFF. Here the CDR3 DNA reads TGTGCCAGCAGGCCGGAGGGGAACACTGAAGCTTTCTTT.

This sequence joins TRBV7-9 and TRBJ1-5; 9 bases match TRBD1. The CDR3 contains 18 residues. The germline V gene has CDR1 SEHNR and CDR2 FQNEAQ (reference sequence). V shed 5 bases and J 0 bases; nucleotides not matched to a gene: 11. The CDR3 loop reads CASSAGDRAQYSNQPQHF. CDR3 nucleotides: TGTGCCAGCAGCGCGGGGGACAGGGCCCAATATAGCAATCAGCCCCAGCATTTT.

The chain carries TRBV9 and TRBJ2-7; TRBD1 matches 7 bases. CDR1 and CDR2 (germline): SGDLS, YYNGEE. CDR3 size: 12 residues. J was trimmed by 3 bases and V by 5 bases; bases with no gene match: 2. The CDR3 is CASSGQDYEQYF. The CDR3 nucleotides read TGTGCCAGCAGTGGACAGGACTACGAGCAGTACTTC.

The chain links TRBV6-6 to TRBJ1-1; D gene uncertain. CDR3 length equals 13 residues. In germline, CDR1 is MNHNY, CDR2 SVGAGI (reference sequence). Trimming shortened V by 7 bases and J by 4 bases, and 13 bases separated the two germline ends. In DNA, the CDR3 is TGTGCCAGCACCACCGGCTTCGGCACTGAAGCTTTCTTT. Translated, it gives CASTTGFGTEAFF.

The rearrangement uses TRBV30 and TRBJ1-6; TRBD1 matches 9 bases. Germline CDR1 and CDR2: GTSNPN and SVGIG (reference sequence). Trimming at V came to 2 bases and at J to 7 bases, leaving 6 bases not matched to a gene. There are 15 residues in the CDR3. The CDR3 is CAWSRTGTGNSPLHF. The CDR3 DNA reads as TGTGCCTGGAGTCGGACCGGGACAGGGAATTCACCCCTCCACTTT.

The rearrangement joins TRBV12-5 to TRBJ1-5, with D perhaps TRBD1 (5 bases). Trimming took 1 base from V and 3 from J, leaving 7 bases between them. The CDR3 loop spans 14 amino acids. CDR1 LGHNT and CDR2 FRNRAP come from the germline V gene. The CDR3: CASGLGQPNQPQHF. The CDR3 region has the DNA TGTGCTAGTGGTTTGGGACAGCCCAATCAGCCCCAGCATTTT. The variable domain in full, completed from reference TRBV12-5 and TRBJ1-5, reads DARVTQTPRHKVTEMGQEVTMRCQPILGHNTVFWYRQTMMQGLELLAYFRNRAPLDDSGMPKDRFSAEMPDATLATLKIQPSEPRDSAVYFCASGLGQPNQPQHFGDGTRLSIL.

The chain uses TRBV6-5 and TRBJ1-2; D gene uncertain. With 10 bases removed from V and 8 bases from J, the gap between germline ends came to 14 bases. The CDR3 spans 11 residues. Germline CDR1 is MNHEY and CDR2 is SVGAGI. The DNA of the CDR3 is TGTGCCACACAAGGTCGGAGGGGCTACACCTTC. Its protein is CATQGRRGYTF.

The V and J genes are TRBV19 and TRBJ1-2; 8 nucleotides align to TRBD1. The CDR3 extends over 15 amino acids. Germline trimming cut 5 bases from V and 7 bases from J; bases unmatched to any gene: 12. Germline CDR1 LNHDA, CDR2 SQIVND (reference sequence). CDR3 DNA sequence: TGTGCCAGTAGTGCCGAGGACAGGGTGGAGAGTGGCTACACCTTC. As protein: CASSAEDRVESGYTF.

The CDR3 region has the DNA TGTGCCAGTAGTATAGTTGGTTCCGTAAGCACAGATACGCAGTATTTT. Amino acids: CASSIVGSVSTDTQYF. The genes are TRBV19 and TRBJ2-3, with no clear D. The V gene's germline CDR1 is LNHDA and CDR2 SQIVND (reference sequence). This CDR3 contains 16 residues. The ends were cut back, 1 base at V and 0 bases at J, with 11 bases in the middle.

The chain links TRBV25-1 to TRBJ2-1; 8 bases map to TRBD1. The junction had 8 bases not matched to a gene; V was cut back by 4 bases and J by 9 bases. Germline V gene lookup returns CDR1 MGHDK and CDR2 SYGVNS. The CDR3 is 14 residues long. This chain's CDR3 is CASSGGQGWGEQFF. The CDR3 DNA reads as TGTGCCAGCAGTGGAGGACAGGGCTGGGGTGAGCAGTTCTTC.

The genes are TRBV7-9 and TRBJ2-2; D remains unclear. Germline V gene data show CDR1 as SEHNR and CDR2 as FQNEAQ (reference sequence). V shed 5 bases and J shed 0 bases, with 7 bases lying between them. This CDR3 has 14 amino acids. The CDR3 DNA reads TGTGCCAGCAGCGAAGACACGAACACCGGGGAGCTGTTTTTT. Protein product: CASSEDTNTGELFF.

The gene calls are TRBV19 and TRBJ1-5, with 12 bases identical to TRBD1. With V trimmed by 8 bases and J by 6 bases, 8 bases remained unmatched. The CDR3 sequence is 15 residues long. Looked up from germline, CDR1 is LNHDA and CDR2 is SQIVND (reference sequence). The CDR3 region is CASGGTGGAGQPQHF. The CDR3 DNA reads TGTGCCAGTGGGGGGACAGGGGGCGCGGGTCAGCCCCAGCATTTT.

This clone was seen only once. This chain joins TRBV27 and TRBJ1-2, with 7 bases that match TRBD1. CDR3 length equals 17 residues. V was pared by 2 bases and J by 2 bases, with 11 bases of the junction left unmatched. Looked up from germline, CDR1 is MNHEY and CDR2 is SMNVEV (reference sequence). This CDR3 is CASSLAHQGGLNYGYTF. CDR3 sequence (DNA): TGTGCCAGCAGTTTAGCCCACCAGGGGGGGCTAAACTATGGCTACACCTTC.

This clone was observed a few times. The chain is built from TRBV18 and TRBJ1-3; D not certain. V dropped 3 bases and J dropped 4 bases, with 16 bases sitting between them. Germline CDR1 reads KGHSH; CDR2 reads LQKENI. The CDR3 length is 16 residues. The CDR3 DNA sequence: TGTGCCAGCTCACCCTTACAAGGCGTAACCGGAAACACCATATATTTT. Encoded protein: CASSPLQGVTGNTIYF.

The V gene is TRBV5-1, the J gene TRBJ2-7; perhaps TRBD2 as D (6 bases). Trimming took 4 bases from V and 1 from J, leaving 15 bases between them. CDR1 is SGHRS, CDR2 YFSETQ, per germline. The CDR3 sequence is 15 residues long. DNA of the CDR3: TGCGCCAGCAGCCCCATGGCGGGACCTTCCTACGAGCAGTACTTC. It translates to CASSPMAGPSYEQYF. The full variable domain, rest sourced from reference TRBV5-1 and TRBJ2-7, is KAGVTQTPRYLIKTRGQQVTLSCSPISGHRSVSWYQQTPGQGLQFLFEYFSETQRNKGNFPGRFSGRQFSNSRSEMNVSTLELGDSALYLCASSPMAGPSYEQYFGPGTRLTVT.

The chain links TRBV5-4 to TRBJ1-4; D may be TRBD1 (5 bases). Germline CDR1 SGHNT, CDR2 YYREEE (reference sequence). The CDR3 is made up of 15 amino acids. The V end was cut by 0 bases, the J end by 7 bases, with 13 bases between. The CDR3 sequence is CASSLGAQGGEKLFF. CDR3 nucleotide sequence: TGTGCCAGCAGCTTGGGGGCTCAGGGAGGTGAAAAACTGTTTTTT.

The chain employs TRBV9 and TRBJ2-5, with D possibly being TRBD2 (5 bases). V was shortened by 4 bases and J by 5 bases, with 15 bases between the two germline ends. CDR3 length equals 14 residues. Germline V gene sequence: CDR1 SGDLS, CDR2 YYNGEE. For the CDR3, the DNA is TGTGCCAGCAGCCCCGGGGTGGCTTCGGAGACCCAGTACTTC. Translation: CASSPGVASETQYF. Filled out from reference TRBV9 and TRBJ2-5, the complete variable domain reads DSGVTQTPKHLITATGQRVTLRCSPRSGDLSVYWYQQSLDQGLQFLIQYYNGEERAKGNILERFSAQQFPDLHSELNLSSLELGDSALYFCASSPGVASETQYFGPGTRLLVL.

CDR3 protein: CATSRGGVVDSKGEQYF. The CDR3 DNA reads TGTGCCACCAGCAGAGGGGGTGTAGTGGACAGTAAAGGGGAGCAGTACTTC. The V call is TRBV15, the J call TRBJ2-7, with D possibly matching TRBD1 (6 bases). The CDR3 totals 17 residues. Germline-derived CDR1 and CDR2 are LNHNV and YYDKDF (reference sequence). V lost 1 base and J 7 bases, leaving 23 bases between the germline ends.

The rearrangement links TRBV5-4 to TRBJ2-3; 11 bases agree with TRBD2. The CDR3 runs to 15 residues. V shed 2 bases and J 8 bases; nucleotides not matched to a gene: 7. Germline V gene sequence: CDR1 SGHNT, CDR2 YYREEE (reference sequence). CDR3 sequence: CASSFRVAGGVTQYF. The CDR3 DNA sequence: TGTGCCAGCAGCTTTAGAGTAGCGGGGGGGGTTACGCAGTATTTT.

The V call is TRBV25-1, the J call TRBJ1-4, with 7 nucleotides matching TRBD1. Germline values: CDR1 MGHDK, CDR2 SYGVNS. The CDR3 runs 16 residues. The V segment lost 3 bases and the J segment 8 bases; nucleotides outside the gene matches: 12. CDR3 loop: CASSEGTEPVREKLFF. In nucleotides, the CDR3 is TGTGCCAGCAGTGAGGGGACAGAACCTGTTCGGGAAAAACTGTTTTTT.